The 28 T cell receptor beta chains presented below share a single source sample, sequenced in a study of blood T cell repertoires in COVID-19. Assay used: immunoSEQ multiplex PCR; TCRdb lists only in-frame clones, some missing. The sample has 80,000 to 100,000 clones, 90% seen once. The sample consisted of peripheral blood. The receptors shown here come from a man aged 55 to 70 with acute or convalescent COVID-19.

The V gene is TRBV7-8, the J gene TRBJ2-5, with 7 bases fitting TRBD2. V shed 1 base, J shed 2 bases, and the junction held 7 bases outside the gene matches. The V gene's germline CDR1 is SGHVS and CDR2 FQNEAQ. The CDR3 spans 16 residues. The CDR3 protein is CASSLVGTISQETQYF. As DNA, the CDR3 is TGTGCCAGCAGCTTAGTTGGGACTATCTCACAAGAGACCCAGTACTTC.

V gene TRBV19 combines with J gene TRBJ1-5; D not resolved. Germline V gene lookup returns CDR1 LNHDA and CDR2 SQIVND (reference sequence). V dropped 2 bases and J dropped 3 bases, with 11 bases sitting between them. The CDR3 is made up of 15 amino acids. The CDR3 bases are TGTGCCAGTAGTATATACGAGACACACAATCAGCCCCAGCATTTT. Translation: CASSIYETHNQPQHF.

The genes are TRBV25-1 and TRBJ1-4; D gene unclear. CDR1 and CDR2 (germline): MGHDK, SYGVNS. V was shortened by 5 bases and J by 5 bases, with 15 bases between the two germline ends. This CDR3 spans 15 amino acids. DNA of the CDR3: TGTGCCAGCAGTCCCACCACGGGAGTAAATGAAAAACTGTTTTTT. Translated, it gives CASSPTTGVNEKLFF.

The V and J genes are TRBV5-4 and TRBJ1-6, with 7 bases lining up with TRBD1. CDR1 and CDR2 from the germline V gene are SGHNT and YYREEE (reference sequence). The CDR3 spans 15 residues. V was pared by 0 bases and J by 9 bases, with 6 bases of the junction left unmatched. Written as DNA, the CDR3 is TGTGCCAGCAGCTTGGATAGGACAGGTCCTTCACCCCTCCACTTT. It yields the protein CASSLDRTGPSPLHF.

A single count supports this clone. The chain combines TRBV5-1 with TRBJ2-4, with 14 bases fitting TRBD2. This CDR3 region has 19 residues. CDR1 and CDR2 (germline): SGHRS, YFSETQ. The V segment lost 3 bases and the J segment 0 bases; nucleotides outside the gene matches: 8. CDR3 in DNA: TGCGCCAGCAGCTCCGGGACTAGCGGGGGTCGGCTAGCCAAAAACATTCAGTACTTC. Translated: CASSSGTSGGRLAKNIQYF.

The J gene is TRBJ1-2, the V gene TRBV5-1; D not resolved. V shed 0 bases and J shed 4 bases, with 7 bases lying between them. The length of the CDR3 is 13 residues. In germline, CDR1 is SGHRS, CDR2 YFSETQ. DNA for the CDR3: TGCGCCAGCAGCTTGGTGGCCAGCTATGGCTACACCTTC. Translation: CASSLVASYGYTF.

V gene TRBV6-5 combines with J gene TRBJ1-2; 9 bases are a match to TRBD1. Trimming removed 6 bases from V and 8 bases from J; junction bases left unmatched: 4. CDR3 length: 12 residues. The germline CDR1 and CDR2 sequences are MNHEY and SVGAGI. Written as DNA, the CDR3 is TGTGCCAGCAGAACAGGGGGCACCGGCTACACCTTC. Protein product: CASRTGGTGYTF.

CDR3 protein: CASKTGGSCAFF. The CDR3 DNA reads TGTGCCAGCAAAACAGGGGGCAGTTGTGCTTTCTTT. The rearrangement joins TRBV27 to TRBJ1-1; 9 positions match TRBD1. Trimming took 7 bases from V and 11 from J; bases not matched to a gene: 8. This CDR3 contains 12 residues. CDR1 and CDR2 (germline): MNHEY, SMNVEV (reference sequence).

This clone was recorded once. The V call is TRBV19, the J call TRBJ1-5, with unresolved D. Trimming pared 3 bases from V and 0 bases from J, leaving 12 bases between. Germline CDR1 and CDR2: LNHDA and SQIVND (reference sequence). CDR3 length equals 16 residues. In DNA, the CDR3 is TGTGCCAGTAGTATCGGGATGGCCCATAGCAATCAGCCCCAGCATTTT. Protein sequence: CASSIGMAHSNQPQHF.

The J gene is TRBJ2-7, the V gene TRBV7-2; a weak D match, TRBD2 (5 bases). The CDR3 length is 14 residues. The V end was cut by 6 bases, the J end by 6 bases, with 18 bases between. Germline CDR1 reads SGHTA; CDR2 reads FQGNSA. As DNA, the CDR3 is TGTGCCAGCAGTAATAGGGTGGCAGGAGGCGAGCAGTACTTC. Its translation is CASSNRVAGGEQYF.

The chain has TRBV5-6 and TRBJ2-7; possible D gene TRBD1, 6 bases. The CDR3 extends over 17 amino acids. Trimming stripped 5 bases from V and 3 bases from J, with 24 bases between. Per the germline V gene, CDR1 is SGHDT and CDR2 is YYEEEE. The CDR3 coding sequence is TGTGCCAGCAGATCCCGGGACACCCTTGGGGGCAACTACGAGCAGTACGTC. It translates to CASRSRDTLGGNYEQYV.

The chain employs TRBV5-1 and TRBJ2-1; TRBD1 agrees at 8 bases. Unmatched junction bases numbered 6, after V lost 6 bases and J lost 4 bases. CDR1 is SGHRS, CDR2 YFSETQ, per germline. The CDR3 contains 14 residues. The CDR3 DNA is TGCGCCAGCAAGTCAGGGGGCCCATACAATGAGCAGTTCTTC. It specifies CASKSGGPYNEQFF. The whole variable domain, filled in from reference TRBV5-1 and TRBJ2-1, reads KAGVTQTPRYLIKTRGQQVTLSCSPISGHRSVSWYQQTPGQGLQFLFEYFSETQRNKGNFPGRFSGRQFSNSRSEMNVSTLELGDSALYLCASKSGGPYNEQFFGPGTRLTVL.

The V gene is TRBV24-1, the J gene TRBJ2-3; D possibly corresponds to TRBD1 (6 bases). The germline V gene encodes CDR1 KGHDR and CDR2 SFDVKD. CDR3 length: 15 amino acids. The V end lost 5 bases, the J end lost 5 bases, and 16 bases lay between the germline ends. CDR3 sequence (DNA): TGTGCCACCAGTGGACCCTCAGGGGCGGGAGATACGCAGTATTTT. Translating it yields CATSGPSGAGDTQYF.

The chain combines TRBV5-4 with TRBJ2-7; TRBD2 agrees at 10 bases. The V gene's germline CDR1 is SGHNT and CDR2 YYREEE (reference sequence). The ends lost 4 bases at V and 3 bases at J; junction bases unmatched: 7. The CDR3 is 15 residues long. In DNA form, the CDR3 reads TGTGCCAGCAGCCCCTCTAGCGGGGGAAACTACGAGCAGTACTTC. It encodes CASSPSSGGNYEQYF. The full variable domain, completed using reference TRBV5-4 and TRBJ2-7, is ETGVTQSPTHLIKTRGQQVTLRCSSQSGHNTVSWYQQALGQGPQFIFQYYREEENGRGNFPPRFSGLQFPNYSSELNVNALELDDSALYLCASSPSSGGNYEQYFGPGTRLTVT.

A remark on this clone: Other nucleotide sequences in the sample specify the same CDR3. The chain recombines TRBV5-1 with TRBJ1-2; D not resolved. Trimming removed 0 bases from V and 2 bases from J, with 8 bases in between. Germline V gene data show CDR1 as SGHRS and CDR2 as YFSETQ. The CDR3 has 14 residues. CDR3: CASSLDSPNYGYTF. CDR3 bases: TGCGCCAGCAGCTTGGATAGTCCGAACTATGGCTACACCTTC.

This chain's CDR3 is CASSRPGTGAKEAFF. The CDR3 bases are TGTGCCAGCAGCCGTCCCGGGACAGGGGCCAAGGAAGCTTTCTTT. This chain joins TRBV28 and TRBJ1-1; 10 bases align to TRBD1. CDR3 length: 15 residues. V shed 6 bases, J shed 8 bases, and the junction held 12 bases outside the gene matches. Germline V lookup: CDR1 MDHEN, CDR2 SYDVKM.

The CDR3 sequence is CASSLEPLGTIYF. The CDR3 DNA reads TGTGCCAGCAGCTTAGAACCTCTAGGCACCATATATTTT. The chain employs TRBV7-2 and TRBJ1-3; D is ambiguous. Germline CDR1 is SGHTA and CDR2 is FQGNSA. Trimming stripped 1 base from V and 9 bases from J, with 10 bases between. The CDR3 consists of 13 residues.

V gene TRBV5-1 combines with J gene TRBJ1-1, with 9 bases that match TRBD1. The CDR3 is 16 residues long. The germline V gene encodes CDR1 SGHRS and CDR2 YFSETQ. Trimming took 4 bases from V and 4 from J; bases not matched to a gene: 11. The chain's CDR3 is CASSTGGGLGRTEAFF. CDR3 DNA sequence: TGCGCCAGCAGCACAGGGGGCGGACTTGGTCGCACTGAAGCTTTCTTT.

V usage is TRBV19 and J usage is TRBJ2-1; D perhaps matches TRBD1 (6 bases). The V and J ends lost 2 bases and 4 bases respectively, with 24 bases between them. The CDR3 is made up of 19 amino acids. Germline V gene sequence: CDR1 LNHDA, CDR2 SQIVND (reference sequence). The CDR3 DNA follows: TGTGCCAGTAGTATACAGCCTCTAAGCCGGGCGGACAGATACAATGAGCAGTTCTTC. Translated: CASSIQPLSRADRYNEQFF.

The chain recombines TRBV2 with TRBJ2-7; TRBD1 agrees at 7 bases. The CDR3 runs 14 residues. V shed 4 bases and J 4 bases; nucleotides not matched to a gene: 7. Germline CDR1 SNHLY, CDR2 FYNNEI. Here the CDR3 reads CASSVRDRPYEQYF. The CDR3 DNA follows: TGTGCCAGCAGTGTCCGGGACAGACCTTACGAGCAGTACTTC.

There are a few counts of this clone. The chain combines TRBV5-6 with TRBJ1-1; 8 bases line up with TRBD1. V trimming: 6 bases; J trimming: 11 bases; junction bases outside the gene matches: 12. Per the germline V gene, CDR1 is SGHDT and CDR2 is YYEEEE. The CDR3 covers 13 residues. The CDR3 DNA follows: TGTGCCAGCACCAGGCAGGGGGCGCCTGGGGCTTTCTTT. Its translation: CASTRQGAPGAFF.

The rearrangement links TRBV7-2 to TRBJ2-7; TRBD2 is a possible D gene (5 bases). V was clipped by 1 base and J by 6 bases, with 16 bases between them. The germline V gene has CDR1 SGHTA and CDR2 FQGNSA. The CDR3 extends over 15 amino acids. The CDR3 protein is CASSLVALGGAEQYF. The CDR3 nucleotides read TGTGCCAGCAGCTTAGTGGCTCTTGGAGGAGCCGAGCAGTACTTC.

This chain joins TRBV6-5 and TRBJ2-5; possible D gene TRBD2, 7 bases. Germline assignment: CDR1 MNHEY and CDR2 SVGAGI. Trimming removed 7 bases at V and 1 base at J, with 16 bases between. This CDR3 contains 15 residues. DNA of the CDR3: TGTGCCAGCACGGGGGGCAAGGGGCTCCAAGAGACCCAGTACTTC. Translation: CASTGGKGLQETQYF.

The chain carries TRBV11-2 and TRBJ1-2; D may be TRBD1 (6 bases). This CDR3 comprises 13 residues. Trimming cost V 5 bases and J 7 bases, with 14 bases left between them. CDR1 and CDR2 from the germline V gene are SGHAT and FQNNGV. CDR3: CASSPPAGVGYTF. CDR3 DNA sequence: TGTGCCAGCAGCCCCCCCGCAGGGGTTGGCTACACCTTC.

J is TRBJ1-5 and V is TRBV6-1; maybe TRBD1 (6 bases). CDR1 is MNHNS, CDR2 SASEGT, per germline. V was trimmed by 0 bases and J by 7 bases, leaving 10 bases between them. The CDR3 runs 14 residues. CDR3 protein: CASSEAAGVQPQHF. In nucleotides, the CDR3 is TGTGCCAGCAGTGAAGCTGCAGGGGTCCAGCCCCAGCATTTT.

V is TRBV30 and J is TRBJ1-4; no clear D. Germline-derived CDR1 and CDR2 are GTSNPN and SVGIG (reference sequence). Trimming removed 1 base from V and 14 bases from J, with 14 bases in between. The CDR3 has 12 residues. Here the CDR3 DNA reads TGTGCCTGGAGTGCCCCTGCTGGGCCGCTGTTTTTT. Its protein product is CAWSAPAGPLFF.

CDR3: CSVEEGRTSLYGYTF. The CDR3 DNA reads as TGCAGCGTTGAAGAGGGCAGGACATCTCTCTATGGCTACACCTTC. V gene TRBV29-1 combines with J gene TRBJ1-2, with a weak D call TRBD1 (5 bases). V shed 0 bases and J shed 4 bases, with 15 bases lying between them. Germline V gene data show CDR1 as SQVTM and CDR2 as ANQGSEA. The CDR3 spans 15 residues.

The chain couples TRBV11-2 to TRBJ2-7; 7 bases map to TRBD1. CDR1 and CDR2 from the germline V gene are SGHAT and FQNNGV. The V segment lost 5 bases and the J segment 4 bases; nucleotides outside the gene matches: 17. This CDR3 region has 17 residues. The CDR3 sequence: CASSPRGPGQRGYEQYF. As DNA, the CDR3 is TGTGCCAGCAGCCCTAGAGGTCCGGGACAGCGAGGATACGAGCAGTACTTC.